These 21 T cell receptor beta chains originate from one sample sequenced in a study of blood T cell repertoires in COVID-19. Some clones are missing from TCRdb's copy, which holds only in-frame ones; the method was immunoSEQ multiplex PCR. The sample has hundreds of thousands of clones, about 80% seen once. Sample: peripheral blood. The source of these receptors is a woman aged 40-49 years with active or convalescent COVID-19.

This chain uses TRBV6-5 with TRBJ2-7; tentatively, D is TRBD1 (6 bases). The V gene lost 4 bases and the J gene lost 5 bases, with 12 bases spanning the gap. CDR3 length equals 13 residues. The germline V gene has CDR1 MNHEY and CDR2 SVGAGI. In nucleotides, the CDR3 is TGTGCCAGCAGTTCACAGGGTCCCAACGAGCAGTACTTC. It specifies CASSSQGPNEQYF.

This clone was counted once. The rearrangement links TRBV5-5 to TRBJ1-2, with D tentatively TRBD1 (6 bases). The V and J ends lost 4 bases and 2 bases respectively, with 18 bases between them. Germline V gives CDR1 SGHKS, CDR2 YYEKEE (reference sequence). The CDR3 loop spans 16 amino acids. The CDR3 DNA is TGTGCCAGCAGCCCCCGGGACATCGGCCCGAACTATGGCTACACCTTC. Amino acid sequence: CASSPRDIGPNYGYTF.

The chain uses TRBV5-4 and TRBJ2-7; 8 bases agree with TRBD1. J was trimmed by 6 bases and V by 4 bases; bases with no gene match: 12. Germline lookup yields CDR1 SGHNT and CDR2 YYREEE (reference sequence). CDR3 length: 15 residues. The CDR3 DNA sequence: TGTGCCAGCAGCGCCTGGGACAGGACCTTGCTCGAGCAGTACTTC. This translates into CASSAWDRTLLEQYF.

This clone appeared a single time. The rearrangement uses TRBV5-4 and TRBJ1-2, with 8 bases aligning to TRBD1. The CDR3 runs 16 residues. The V gene end was trimmed by 5 bases and the J gene end by 0 bases; junction bases not matched to a gene: 9. CDR1 and CDR2 from the germline V gene are SGHNT and YYREEE (reference sequence). The CDR3 is CASRPDRGITNYGYTF. In DNA, the CDR3 is TGTGCCAGCAGGCCCGACAGGGGAATAACTAACTATGGCTACACCTTC.

J is TRBJ1-1 and V is TRBV11-3; the D is unclear. The CDR3 has 15 residues. The germline CDR1 and CDR2 sequences are SGHNT and YENEEA. V lost 1 base and J 0 bases, leaving 9 bases between the germline ends. DNA of the CDR3: TGTGCCAGCAGCTTAGCCAGACAAGTGAACACTGAAGCTTTCTTT. Amino acids: CASSLARQVNTEAFF.

This sequence joins TRBV10-1 and TRBJ2-5, with 8 bases identical to TRBD2. Germline CDR1 reads WNHNN; CDR2 reads SYGVQD (reference sequence). After removal of 10 bases from V and 5 bases from J, the junction contained 9 bases not matched to a gene. The CDR3 length is 13 residues. CDR3 in DNA: TGCGCCACATCGAGCGGGAGAATCGAGACCCAGTACTTC. Its protein product is CATSSGRIETQYF.

The chain recombines TRBV19 with TRBJ2-6; possible D gene TRBD2, 7 bases. Trimming removed 6 bases at V and 6 bases at J, with 18 bases between. This CDR3 has 16 amino acids. Germline lookup yields CDR1 LNHDA and CDR2 SQIVND (reference sequence). The DNA of the CDR3 is TGTGCCAGTAGGGCACCTGGCGGGGGCGAGGCCAACGTCCTGACTTTC. Translating gives CASRAPGGGEANVLTF.

The chain links TRBV3-1 (or the pseudogene TRBV3-2) to TRBJ1-3; TRBD1 might be the D (5 bases). Between the trimmed V and J ends, which lost 3 bases and 4 bases, there was a span of 13 bases. Germline values: CDR1 LGHDT, CDR2 YNNKEL (reference sequence). This CDR3 region has 15 residues. The CDR3 is CASSHQSAGGNTIYF. For the CDR3, the DNA is TGTGCCAGCAGCCATCAGTCGGCAGGGGGAAACACCATATATTTT.

The V and J genes are TRBV6-2 or TRBV6-3 and TRBJ2-1; 8 positions agree with TRBD2. The CDR3 has 16 amino acids. J lost 9 bases, V lost 1 base, and 11 bases had no gene match. CDR1 MNHEY and CDR2 SVGEGT come from the germline V gene. The CDR3 sequence: CASSYFSPSGGVEQFF. CDR3 sequence (DNA): TGTGCCAGCAGTTACTTCTCTCCAAGCGGGGGCGTTGAGCAGTTCTTC.

The chain has TRBV7-9 and TRBJ1-1, with D uncertain. V was clipped by 2 bases and J by 0 bases, with 10 bases between them. CDR1 and CDR2 (germline): SEHNR, FQNEAQ (reference sequence). The CDR3 is made up of 15 amino acids. The CDR3 bases are TGTGCCAGCAGCTTATTATTGAGTTTGAACACTGAAGCTTTCTTT. It yields the protein CASSLLLSLNTEAFF.

This rearrangement joins TRBV28 to TRBJ1-5, with no clear D. Per germline, CDR1 MDHEN and CDR2 SYDVKM. V was pared by 5 bases and J by 0 bases, with 8 bases between. CDR3 length equals 14 residues. CDR3 in DNA: TGTGCCAGCAGTCCATTCCATAGCAATCAGCCCCAGCATTTT. This translates into CASSPFHSNQPQHF. The variable domain in full, with the rest retrieved from reference TRBV28 and TRBJ1-5, is DVKVTQSSRYLVKRTGEKVFLECVQDMDHENMFWYRQDPGLGLRLIYFSYDVKMKEKGDIPEGYSVSREKKERFSLILESASTNQTSMYLCASSPFHSNQPQHFGDGTRLSIL.

The rearrangement links TRBV5-8 to TRBJ2-7, with D maybe TRBD1 (6 bases). The CDR3 has 13 amino acids. The V gene's germline CDR1 is SGHTS and CDR2 YDEGEE. Trimming cost V 0 bases and J 5 bases, with 9 bases left between them. The CDR3 region is CASSLVEGDEQYF. Here the CDR3 DNA reads TGTGCCAGCAGCTTGGTCGAGGGGGACGAGCAGTACTTC.

The rearrangement links TRBV28 to TRBJ2-6; 9 bases align to TRBD1. The V gene's germline CDR1 is MDHEN and CDR2 SYDVKM. This CDR3 has 14 residues. The trim removed 11 bases at V and 1 base at J, leaving 3 bases unmatched. The CDR3 sequence: CAVQGASGANVLTF. CDR3 sequence (DNA): TGTGCCGTACAGGGGGCATCTGGGGCCAACGTCCTGACTTTC.

The chain links TRBV24-1 to TRBJ2-5; 11 nucleotides align to TRBD1. The CDR3 is 16 residues long. With V trimmed by 0 bases and J by 4 bases, 3 bases remained unmatched. The V gene's germline CDR1 is KGHDR and CDR2 SFDVKD. The CDR3 DNA is TGTGCCACCAGTGATTTGGGACAGGGGGCAAGAGAGACCCAGTACTTC. Translated, it gives CATSDLGQGARETQYF.

This chain joins TRBV27 and TRBJ1-1; D gene unclear. The CDR3 sequence is 15 residues long. Germline assignment: CDR1 MNHEY and CDR2 SMNVEV (reference sequence). Trimming pared 5 bases from V and 4 bases from J, leaving 17 bases between. The CDR3 protein is CASSPRRSPATEAFF. CDR3 in DNA: TGTGCCAGCAGTCCAAGACGGAGCCCGGCCACTGAAGCTTTCTTT.

This chain joins TRBV24-1 and TRBJ2-1; 14 bases are shared with TRBD2. Germline CDR1 and CDR2: KGHDR and SFDVKD. J lost 2 bases, V lost 3 bases, and 5 bases had no gene match. This CDR3 is built from 18 residues. CDR3 nucleotide sequence: TGTGCCACCAGTGATCTGACTAGCGGGAGGGAAGCCTACAATGAGCAGTTCTTC. Translating gives CATSDLTSGREAYNEQFF.

The chain is built from TRBV4-2 and TRBJ2-3; TRBD1 is a possible D gene (7 bases). CDR1 LGHNA and CDR2 YNFKEQ come from the germline V gene. The V end was cut by 4 bases, the J end by 2 bases, with 16 bases between. The CDR3 covers 16 residues. The CDR3 is CASSPRGEPYTDTQYF. In DNA, the CDR3 is TGTGCCAGCAGCCCCAGGGGGGAACCATACACAGATACGCAGTATTTT.

The J gene is TRBJ1-5, the V gene TRBV23-1, with D unresolved. TRBV23-1 is identified as an open reading frame with a role that is uncertain. Trimming removed 2 bases at V and 5 bases at J, with 19 bases between. The CDR3 contains 17 residues. The CDR3: CASSQIPPLYSDQPQHF. The CDR3 bases are TGCGCCAGCAGTCAAATCCCCCCCCTGTATAGTGATCAGCCCCAGCATTTT.

The J gene is TRBJ2-3, the V gene TRBV7-2, with TRBD2 matching over 10 bases. Trimming cost V 1 base and J 0 bases; bases outside gene matches: 4. Germline values: CDR1 SGHTA, CDR2 FQGNSA. The CDR3 extends over 17 amino acids. This chain's CDR3 is CASSLDLAGVSTDTQYF. CDR3 coding DNA: TGTGCCAGCAGCTTAGATCTAGCGGGGGTAAGCACAGATACGCAGTATTTT.

This clone was detected only a few times. The chain recombines TRBV7-9 with TRBJ2-3; D gene uncertain. Trimming cost V 3 bases and J 3 bases, with 4 bases left between them. The CDR3 spans 12 residues. Germline V gene data show CDR1 as SEHNR and CDR2 as FQNEAQ (reference sequence). Here the CDR3 DNA reads TGTGCCAGCAGCTTCGGGACAGATACGCAGTATTTT. It is translated as CASSFGTDTQYF.

V is TRBV19 and J is TRBJ2-2; 12 bases line up with TRBD2. Trimming took 6 bases from V and 6 from J; bases not matched to a gene: 11. CDR1 is LNHDA, CDR2 SQIVND, per germline (reference sequence). CDR3 size: 17 residues. The chain's CDR3 is CASSPLAGGPAPGELFF. DNA of the CDR3: TGTGCCAGTAGCCCACTAGCGGGAGGCCCGGCCCCCGGGGAGCTGTTTTTT.